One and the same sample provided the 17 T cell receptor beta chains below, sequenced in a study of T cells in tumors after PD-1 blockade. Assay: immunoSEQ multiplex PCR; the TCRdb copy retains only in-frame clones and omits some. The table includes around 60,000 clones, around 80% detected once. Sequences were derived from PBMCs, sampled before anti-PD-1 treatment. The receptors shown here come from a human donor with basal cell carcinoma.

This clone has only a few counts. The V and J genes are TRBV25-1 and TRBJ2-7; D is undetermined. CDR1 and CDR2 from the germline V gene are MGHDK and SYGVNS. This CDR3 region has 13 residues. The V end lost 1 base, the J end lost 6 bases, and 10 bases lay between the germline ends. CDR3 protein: CASSEWNHFEQYF. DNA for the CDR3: TGTGCCAGCAGTGAATGGAACCATTTCGAGCAGTACTTC.

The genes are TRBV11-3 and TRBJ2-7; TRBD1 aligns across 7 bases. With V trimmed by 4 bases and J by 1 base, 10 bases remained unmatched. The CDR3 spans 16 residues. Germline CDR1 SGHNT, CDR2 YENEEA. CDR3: CASSSTQLTGSYEQYF. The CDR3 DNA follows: TGTGCCAGCAGCTCAACTCAGCTGACAGGGTCCTACGAGCAGTACTTC.

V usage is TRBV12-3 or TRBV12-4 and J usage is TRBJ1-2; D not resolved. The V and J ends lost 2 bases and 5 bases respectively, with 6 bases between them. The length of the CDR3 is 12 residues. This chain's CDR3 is CASSLKWYGYTF. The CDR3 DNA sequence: TGTGCCAGCAGTTTAAAGTGGTATGGCTACACCTTC.

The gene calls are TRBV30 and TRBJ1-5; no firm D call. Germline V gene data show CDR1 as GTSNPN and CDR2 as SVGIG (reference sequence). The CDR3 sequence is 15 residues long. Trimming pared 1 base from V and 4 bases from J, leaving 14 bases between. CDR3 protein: CAWSESVVVNQPQHF. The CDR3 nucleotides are TGTGCCTGGAGTGAGTCGGTGGTTGTTAATCAGCCCCAGCATTTT.

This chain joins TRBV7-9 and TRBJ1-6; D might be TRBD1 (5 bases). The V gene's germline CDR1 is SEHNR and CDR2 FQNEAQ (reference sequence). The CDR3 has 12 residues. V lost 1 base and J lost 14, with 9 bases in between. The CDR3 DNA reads TGTGCCAGCAGCTTAGTTCGGGGCACCCTCCACTTT. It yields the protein CASSLVRGTLHF.

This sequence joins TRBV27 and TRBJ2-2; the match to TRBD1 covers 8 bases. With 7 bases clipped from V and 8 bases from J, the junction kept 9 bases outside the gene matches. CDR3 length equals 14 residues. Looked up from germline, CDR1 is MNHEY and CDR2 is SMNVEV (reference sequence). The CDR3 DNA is TGTGCCAGCAAGACACAGGGGGGCTCAGGGGAGCTGTTTTTT. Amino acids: CASKTQGGSGELFF.

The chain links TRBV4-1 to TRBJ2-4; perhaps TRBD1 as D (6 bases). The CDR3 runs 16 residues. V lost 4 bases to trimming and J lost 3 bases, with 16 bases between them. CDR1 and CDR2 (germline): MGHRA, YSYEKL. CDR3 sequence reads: CASSRSPGDDKNIQYF. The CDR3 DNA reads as TGCGCCAGCAGCCGATCCCCAGGGGATGACAAAAACATTCAGTACTTC.

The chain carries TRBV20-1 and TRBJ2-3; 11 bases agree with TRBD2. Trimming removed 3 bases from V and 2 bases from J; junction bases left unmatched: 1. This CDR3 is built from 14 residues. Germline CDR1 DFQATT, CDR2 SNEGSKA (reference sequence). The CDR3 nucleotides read TGCAGTGCTAGTAGCGGGGGGGCCACAGATACGCAGTATTTT. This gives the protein CSASSGGATDTQYF.

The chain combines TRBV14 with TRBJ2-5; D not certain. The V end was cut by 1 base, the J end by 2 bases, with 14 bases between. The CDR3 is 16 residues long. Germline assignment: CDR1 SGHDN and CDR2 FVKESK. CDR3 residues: CASSQGSGRAQETQYF. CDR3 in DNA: TGTGCCAGCAGCCAAGGGTCCGGAAGGGCACAAGAGACCCAGTACTTC. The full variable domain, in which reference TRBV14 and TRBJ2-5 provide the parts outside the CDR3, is EAGVTQFPSHSVIEKGQTVTLRCDPISGHDNLYWYRRVMGKEIKFLLHFVKESKQDESGMPNNRFLAERTGGTYSTLKVQPAELEDSGVYFCASSQGSGRAQETQYFGPGTRLLVL.

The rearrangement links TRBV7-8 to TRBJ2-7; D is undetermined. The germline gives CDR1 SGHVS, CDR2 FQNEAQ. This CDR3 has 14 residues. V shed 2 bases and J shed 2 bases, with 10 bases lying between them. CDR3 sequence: CASSLSSAAYEQYF. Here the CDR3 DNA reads TGTGCCAGCAGCTTATCGTCGGCAGCCTACGAGCAGTACTTC.

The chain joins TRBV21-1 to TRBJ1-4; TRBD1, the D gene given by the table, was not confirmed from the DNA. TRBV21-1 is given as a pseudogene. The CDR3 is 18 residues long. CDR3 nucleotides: TGTGCCAGCAGCAAAGCGCTGCAGGGTAAGATAACTAATGAAAAACTGTTTTTT. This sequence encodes CASSKALQGKITNEKLFF.

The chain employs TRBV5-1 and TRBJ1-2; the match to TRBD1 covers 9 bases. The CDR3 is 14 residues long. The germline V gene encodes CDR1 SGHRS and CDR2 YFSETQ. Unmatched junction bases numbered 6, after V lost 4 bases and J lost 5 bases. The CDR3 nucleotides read TGCGCCAGCAGCCCCGGGACAGGGATGTATGGCTACACCTTC. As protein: CASSPGTGMYGYTF.

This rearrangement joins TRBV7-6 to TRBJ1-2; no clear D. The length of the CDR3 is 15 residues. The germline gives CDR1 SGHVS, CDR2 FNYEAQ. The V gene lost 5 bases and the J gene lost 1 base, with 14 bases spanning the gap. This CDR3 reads CASSANPGVNYGYTF. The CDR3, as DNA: TGTGCCAGCAGCGCGAACCCGGGCGTTAACTATGGCTACACCTTC. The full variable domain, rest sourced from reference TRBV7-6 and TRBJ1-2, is GAGVSQSPRYKVTKRGQDVALRCDPISGHVSLYWYRQALGQGPEFLTYFNYEAQQDKSGLPNDRFSAERPEGSISTLTIQRTEQRDSAMYRCASSANPGVNYGYTFGSGTRLTVV.

The CDR3 bases are TGCGCCAGCAGTGAGTTGAGGGGGTCCTACAATGAGCAGTTCTTC. This encodes CASSELRGSYNEQFF. This rearrangement joins TRBV10-2 to TRBJ2-1; tentative D call: TRBD1 (6 bases). V lost 1 base and J lost 1, with 8 bases in between. The germline V gene encodes CDR1 WSHSY and CDR2 SAAADI. The CDR3 totals 15 residues.

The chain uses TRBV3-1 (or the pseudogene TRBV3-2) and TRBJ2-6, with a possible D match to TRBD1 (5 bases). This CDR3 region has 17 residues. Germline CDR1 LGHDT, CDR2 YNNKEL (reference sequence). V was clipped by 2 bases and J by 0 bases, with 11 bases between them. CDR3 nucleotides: TGTGCCAGCAGCCAACCCCGGACATTCTCTGGGGCCAACGTCCTGACTTTC. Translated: CASSQPRTFSGANVLTF.

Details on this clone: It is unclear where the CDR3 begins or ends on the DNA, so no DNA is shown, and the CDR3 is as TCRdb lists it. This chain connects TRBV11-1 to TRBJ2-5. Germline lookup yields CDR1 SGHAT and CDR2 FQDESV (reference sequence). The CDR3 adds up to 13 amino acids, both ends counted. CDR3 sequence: CASSLGFLETQYF.

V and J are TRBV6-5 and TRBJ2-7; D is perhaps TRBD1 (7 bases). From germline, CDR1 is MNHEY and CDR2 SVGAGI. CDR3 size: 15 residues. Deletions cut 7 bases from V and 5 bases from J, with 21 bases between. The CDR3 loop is CASKKTQGRFDEQYF. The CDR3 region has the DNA TGTGCCAGCAAAAAAACACAGGGGAGGTTCGACGAGCAGTACTTC.